Listed below are T cell receptor beta chains from one sample, sequenced in a study of cytomegalovirus exposure and HLA in healthy donors. Using immunoSEQ multiplex PCR, the repertoire was profiled, and TCRdb retains in-frame clones only, with some absent. The table records about 130,000 clones, 80% of them present only once. What was sequenced was PBMCs. The receptors come from a man aged 40-49 years in good health and CMV-seronegative. CDR3s include the opening cysteine and the closing phenylalanine or tryptophan. D genes are given only for firm matches. Clone size appears in some rows only: once, few, many, or a class for an expanded clone.

size	V	J	D	CDR3	DNA
once	TRBV5-6	TRBJ2-3	-	CASSLMRGLVLADTQYF	TGTGCCAGCAGCTTGATGAGGGGGTTAGTGTTAGCAGATACGCAGTATTTT
-	TRBV18	TRBJ2-1	-	CASSPETYNEQFF	TGTGCCAGCTCACCGGAGACCTACAATGAGCAGTTCTTC
-	TRBV18	TRBJ1-5	TRBD1	CASSISGQAIPQHF	TGTGCCAGCTCTATATCGGGACAGGCCATACCCCAGCATTTT
-	TRBV19	TRBJ1-6	-	CASRVSSYNSPLHF	TGTGCCAGTAGAGTGAGCTCCTATAATTCACCCCTCCACTTT
-	TRBV6-6	TRBJ2-7	TRBD2	CASSQTSGVGYEQYF	TGTGCCAGCAGTCAGACTAGCGGGGTTGGCTACGAGCAGTACTTC
-	TRBV7-9	TRBJ1-1	-	CASSPTDTEAFF	TGTGCCAGCAGCCCCACGGACACTGAAGCTTTCTTT
-	TRBV6-1	TRBJ1-4	TRBD1	CASSPQGAVGEKLFF	TGTGCCAGCAGTCCCCAGGGGGCGGTCGGTGAAAAACTGTTTTTT
-	TRBV9	TRBJ1-6	TRBD1	CASSPQGAAYSPLHF	TGTGCCAGCAGCCCTCAGGGGGCCGCTTATTCACCCCTCCACTTT
-	TRBV21-1	TRBJ1-2	-	CASSKAIQIYTF	TGTGCCAGCAGCAAAGCAATCCAGATCTACACCTTC
-	TRBV6-1	TRBJ2-1	TRBD2	CASSSTSASYNEQFF	TGTGCCAGCAGCTCCACTAGCGCCTCCTACAATGAGCAGTTCTTC
-	TRBV6-8	TRBJ2-5	TRBD1	CASSYSTNRGRGRYF	TGTGCCAGCAGTTACTCGACGAACAGGGGGCGCGGGCGGTACTTC
-	TRBV28	TRBJ1-2	TRBD1	CASSFVARGLYGYTF	TGTGCCAGCAGTTTTGTTGCCAGGGGGCTCTATGGCTACACCTTC
few	TRBV6-1	TRBJ1-5	-	CASSGRYSNQPQHF	TGTGCCAGCAGTGGCCGGTATAGCAATCAGCCCCAGCATTTT
-	TRBV7-8	TRBJ1-1	TRBD1	CASSRQGLNTEAFF	TGTGCCAGCAGCAGACAGGGTTTGAACACTGAAGCTTTCTTT
-	TRBV6-1	TRBJ1-5	-	CASSGTGYNQPQHF	TGTGCCAGCAGTGGCACAGGTTACAATCAGCCCCAGCATTTT
-	TRBV2	TRBJ1-2	TRBD1	CASKAGQGNYGYTF	TGTGCCAGCAAGGCCGGACAGGGGAACTATGGCTACACCTTC
-	TRBV7-9	TRBJ2-2	-	CASSSDWNTGELFF	TGTGCCAGCAGCTCGGACTGGAACACCGGGGAGCTGTTTTTT
-	TRBV25-1	TRBJ1-1	-	CASSRHLNTEAFF	TGTGCCAGCAGTAGACATTTGAACACTGAAGCTTTCTTT
-	TRBV29-1	TRBJ2-6	-	CSAKGEAGANVLTF	TGCAGCGCCAAGGGGGAAGCTGGGGCCAACGTCCTGACTTTC
few	TRBV28	TRBJ1-5	-	CASSVINQPQHF	TGTGCCAGCTCCGTTATTAATCAGCCCCAGCATTTT
-	TRBV5-5	TRBJ1-4	-	CASSLGAGYNEKLFF	TGTGCCAGCAGCTTGGGGGCGGGGTATAATGAAAAACTGTTTTTT
-	TRBV18	TRBJ2-7	TRBD1	CASSRDRVFEQYF	TGTGCCAGCTCCCGTGACAGGGTCTTTGAGCAGTACTTC
-	TRBV5-1	TRBJ2-7	TRBD2	CASSSGTSRYMVYEQYF	TGCGCCAGCAGTTCCGGGACTAGCCGATATATGGTCTACGAGCAGTACTTC
-	TRBV30	TRBJ1-3	-	CAWSSSGGGTGNTIYF	TGTGCCTGGAGCTCATCCGGCGGGGGCACTGGAAACACCATATATTTT
few	TRBV27	TRBJ1-2	TRBD1	CASSLPPDRGKDGYTF	TGTGCCAGCAGTCTACCGCCGGACAGGGGTAAAGATGGCTACACCTTC
-	TRBV4-1	TRBJ1-4	-	CASSHGTDEKLFF	TGCGCCAGCAGCCACGGGACTGATGAAAAACTGTTTTTT
few	TRBV2	TRBJ1-5	-	CASRRDPEGISNQPQHF	TGTGCCAGCAGGCGGGACCCGGAGGGTATTAGCAATCAGCCCCAGCATTTT
once	TRBV2	TRBJ2-1	TRBD1	CASSPGTASYNEQFF	TGTGCCAGCAGCCCCGGGACAGCGTCCTACAATGAGCAGTTCTTC
-	TRBV5-5	TRBJ2-7	-	CASSPEWSEQYF	TGTGCCAGCAGCCCGGAGTGGAGCGAGCAGTACTTC
-	TRBV5-8	TRBJ2-5	-	CASSLWQSGETQYF	TGTGCCAGCAGCTTGTGGCAGTCTGGAGAGACCCAGTACTTC
-	TRBV27	TRBJ2-6	-	CASSLWGAGANVLTF	TGTGCCAGCAGTTTATGGGGAGCCGGGGCCAACGTCCTGACTTTC
-	TRBV10-1	TRBJ2-7	TRBD2	CASRWTSGGGGYEQYF	TGCGCCAGCAGATGGACTAGCGGGGGAGGGGGCTACGAGCAGTACTTC
-	TRBV7-3	TRBJ2-3	-	CASSSQAISTDTQYF	TGTGCCAGCAGCTCACAGGCGATCAGCACAGATACGCAGTATTTT
once	TRBV10-3	TRBJ2-6	TRBD1	CAISGTGGANVLTF	TGTGCCATCAGCGGGACAGGTGGGGCCAACGTCCTGACTTTC
few	TRBV1	TRBJ2-1	-	CTSSGLGRGQLGNEQFF	TGCACCAGCAGCGGGTTGGGAAGGGGGCAGTTGGGGAATGAGCAGTTCTTC
-	TRBV5-5	TRBJ2-1	-	CASSPDLSWRNEQFF	TGTGCCAGCAGCCCGGACTTGAGTTGGCGCAATGAGCAGTTCTTC
-	TRBV28	TRBJ2-5	TRBD2	CASSLAGVGETQYF	TGTGCCAGCAGTCTAGCGGGGGTGGGAGAGACCCAGTACTTC